Listed below are T cell receptor beta chains from one sample, sequenced in a study of early T cells in non-severe SARS-CoV-2 infection. In TCRdb, the 5' RACE reads were re-called with MiXCR into one record per CDR3 protein. There are 85,000 to 90,000 distinct CDR3 sequences in the sample; approximately 15% occur only once, and roughly 7% lies in the top ten. The sequenced sample consisted of whole blood. The source of these receptors is an adult who was a healthcare worker with PCR-confirmed SARS-CoV-2 infection or an uninfected control (not recorded which). The CDR3 runs from the conserved cysteine through the conserved F or W. The D gene is left open where the match is weak. Clone size, where shown, is once, few, many, or a class for clones that have expanded.

j_gene: TRBJ1-5; len: 15; d_gene: TRBD1; v_gene: TRBV12-3/TRBV12-4; abundance: few; CDR3aa: CASSFGTARNQPQHF; CDR3nt: TGTGCCAGCAGTTTTGGGACAGCCAGGAATCAGCCCCAGCATTTT
j_gene: TRBJ1-1; len: 14; d_gene: -; v_gene: TRBV12-3/TRBV12-4; abundance: -; CDR3aa: CASRLKGGGTEAFF; CDR3nt: TGTGCCAGCAGACTCAAGGGGGGGGGCACTGAAGCTTTCTTT
j_gene: TRBJ2-7; len: 11; d_gene: -; v_gene: TRBV2; abundance: -; CDR3aa: CASSPTREQYF; CDR3nt: TGTGCCAGCAGTCCCACTCGGGAGCAGTACTTC
j_gene: TRBJ2-5; len: 14; d_gene: -; v_gene: TRBV5-1; abundance: few; CDR3aa: CASSLFGKEETQYF; CDR3nt: TGCGCCAGCAGCTTGTTCGGCAAAGAAGAGACCCAGTACTTC
j_gene: TRBJ2-7; len: 12; d_gene: -; v_gene: TRBV7-9; abundance: -; CDR3aa: CASSLHAGEQYF; CDR3nt: TGTGCCAGCAGCCTCCACGCGGGAGAGCAGTACTTC
j_gene: TRBJ1-2; len: 10; d_gene: -; v_gene: TRBV28; abundance: -; CDR3aa: CATAGYGYTF; CDR3nt: TGTGCCACAGCAGGCTATGGCTACACCTTC
j_gene: TRBJ2-3; len: 17; d_gene: TRBD2; v_gene: TRBV6-5; abundance: few; CDR3aa: CASSYPGTSGGADTQYF; CDR3nt: TGTGCCAGCAGTTACCCAGGGACTAGCGGAGGGGCAGATACGCAGTATTTT
j_gene: TRBJ2-3; len: 15; d_gene: TRBD2; v_gene: TRBV10-1; abundance: -; CDR3aa: CASSETSGGTDTQYF; CDR3nt: TGCGCCAGCAGTGAGACTAGCGGTGGCACAGATACGCAGTATTTT
j_gene: TRBJ1-5; len: 15; d_gene: -; v_gene: TRBV18; abundance: few; CDR3aa: CASSPGTGANQPQHF; CDR3nt: TGTGCCAGCTCACCAGGAACCGGTGCTAATCAGCCCCAGCATTTT
j_gene: TRBJ2-4; len: 16; d_gene: -; v_gene: TRBV5-1; abundance: few; CDR3aa: CASSQTAMLAKNIQYF; CDR3nt: TGCGCCAGCAGCCAAACAGCAATGCTAGCCAAAAACATTCAGTACTTC
j_gene: TRBJ1-5; len: 14; d_gene: -; v_gene: TRBV7-2; abundance: few; CDR3aa: CASSLWGADQPQHF; CDR3nt: TGTGCCAGCAGCTTATGGGGGGCGGATCAGCCCCAGCATTTT
j_gene: TRBJ2-7; len: 11; d_gene: -; v_gene: TRBV10-3; abundance: -; CDR3aa: CAISDPREQYF; CDR3nt: TGTGCCATCAGTGACCCACGGGAGCAGTACTTC
j_gene: TRBJ1-5; len: 15; d_gene: -; v_gene: TRBV28; abundance: -; CDR3aa: CASSRRGGGPQPQHF; CDR3nt: TGTGCCAGCAGTAGGCGAGGCGGGGGGCCTCAGCCCCAGCATTTT
j_gene: TRBJ2-1; len: 15; d_gene: TRBD2; v_gene: TRBV5-1; abundance: -; CDR3aa: CASSLAAGVANEQFF; CDR3nt: TGCGCCAGCAGCTTGGCAGCGGGAGTCGCTAATGAGCAGTTCTTC
j_gene: TRBJ2-1; len: 13; d_gene: TRBD2; v_gene: TRBV2; abundance: -; CDR3aa: CASKSAGADEQFF; CDR3nt: TGTGCCAGCAAAAGCGCGGGAGCGGATGAGCAGTTCTTC
j_gene: TRBJ1-1; len: 16; d_gene: TRBD1; v_gene: TRBV6-1; abundance: many; CDR3aa: CASSEARGRGSRKAFF; CDR3nt: TGTGCCAGCAGTGAAGCGAGGGGGCGCGGATCTCGGAAAGCTTTCTTT
j_gene: TRBJ2-1; len: 15; d_gene: -; v_gene: TRBV2; abundance: few; CDR3aa: CASSVDREAYNEQFF; CDR3nt: TGTGCCAGCAGTGTAGACAGGGAGGCCTACAATGAGCAGTTCTTC
j_gene: TRBJ1-5; len: 16; d_gene: -; v_gene: TRBV6-5; abundance: -; CDR3aa: CATAWGRGNSNQPQHF; CDR3nt: TGTGCCACCGCTTGGGGACGGGGCAACAGCAATCAGCCCCAGCATTTT
j_gene: TRBJ2-7; len: 17; d_gene: TRBD2; v_gene: TRBV9; abundance: -; CDR3aa: CASSVVGSSGRMDEQYF; CDR3nt: TGTGCCAGCAGCGTAGTGGGGTCTAGCGGGAGGATGGACGAGCAGTACTTC
j_gene: TRBJ1-1; len: 16; d_gene: -; v_gene: TRBV3-1; abundance: few; CDR3aa: CASSQRTRGANTEAFF; CDR3nt: TGTGCCAGCAGCCAAAGGACCCGAGGGGCGAACACTGAAGCTTTCTTT
j_gene: TRBJ2-1; len: 18; d_gene: TRBD2; v_gene: TRBV12-3/TRBV12-4; abundance: -; CDR3aa: CASSFFNGGLAPYNEQFF; CDR3nt: TGTGCCAGCAGTTTTTTCAACGGGGGACTAGCGCCTTACAATGAGCAGTTCTTC
j_gene: TRBJ1-1; len: 15; d_gene: TRBD1; v_gene: TRBV28; abundance: -; CDR3aa: CASTPGFRGRTEAFF; CDR3nt: TGTGCCAGCACCCCAGGCTTCAGGGGGCGGACTGAAGCTTTCTTT
j_gene: TRBJ1-5; len: 16; d_gene: -; v_gene: TRBV6-6; abundance: few; CDR3aa: CASSYAPNYSNQPQHF; CDR3nt: TGTGCCAGCAGTTACGCTCCTAACTATAGCAATCAGCCCCAGCATTTT
j_gene: TRBJ2-1; len: 18; d_gene: -; v_gene: TRBV6-5; abundance: -; CDR3aa: CASSYSSQAPARWGEQFF; CDR3nt: TGTGCCAGCAGTTACTCTTCCCAGGCACCAGCCCGGTGGGGTGAGCAGTTCTTC
j_gene: TRBJ1-2; len: 14; d_gene: -; v_gene: TRBV3-1; abundance: few; CDR3aa: CASSQGGVGYGYTF; CDR3nt: TGTGCCAGCAGCCAAGGCGGCGTAGGCTATGGCTACACCTTC
j_gene: TRBJ1-6; len: 15; d_gene: -; v_gene: TRBV27; abundance: -; CDR3aa: CASSLSQGWISPLHF; CDR3nt: TGTGCCAGCAGTTTATCCCAGGGGTGGATTTCACCCCTCCACTTT
j_gene: TRBJ1-5; len: 13; d_gene: -; v_gene: TRBV9; abundance: -; CDR3aa: CASSFTGRQPQHF; CDR3nt: TGTGCCAGCAGCTTCACAGGGAGGCAGCCCCAGCATTTT
j_gene: TRBJ2-2; len: 18; d_gene: TRBD2; v_gene: TRBV7-2; abundance: -; CDR3aa: CASSPMTSGRKYTGELFF; CDR3nt: TGTGCCAGCAGCCCGATGACTAGCGGGAGGAAGTACACCGGGGAGCTGTTTTTT
j_gene: TRBJ2-7; len: 11; d_gene: -; v_gene: TRBV28; abundance: -; CDR3aa: CASYRGLEQYF; CDR3nt: TGTGCCAGCTACCGGGGTCTCGAGCAGTACTTC
j_gene: TRBJ2-7; len: 15; d_gene: TRBD1; v_gene: TRBV28; abundance: -; CDR3aa: CASSTPGTGVHEQYF; CDR3nt: TGTGCCAGCAGTACCCCCGGGACAGGGGTCCACGAGCAGTACTTC
j_gene: TRBJ2-7; len: 14; d_gene: -; v_gene: TRBV28; abundance: -; CDR3aa: CASRDSTGSYEQYF; CDR3nt: TGTGCCAGCAGGGACTCCACCGGGTCCTACGAGCAGTACTTC
j_gene: TRBJ2-5; len: 13; d_gene: -; v_gene: TRBV29-1; abundance: -; CDR3aa: CSVESSRVETQYF; CDR3nt: TGCAGCGTTGAAAGCTCTAGGGTGGAGACCCAGTACTTC
j_gene: TRBJ2-2; len: 15; d_gene: -; v_gene: TRBV5-1; abundance: -; CDR3aa: CASSLGAGNTGELFF; CDR3nt: TGCGCCAGCAGCTTAGGGGCCGGGAACACCGGGGAGCTGTTTTTT
j_gene: TRBJ1-1; len: 15; d_gene: TRBD1; v_gene: TRBV30; abundance: few; CDR3aa: CAWSVFQGVFLEAFF; CDR3nt: TGTGCCTGGAGTGTATTTCAGGGGGTCTTCCTCGAAGCTTTCTTT
j_gene: TRBJ2-1; len: 12; d_gene: -; v_gene: TRBV20-1; abundance: -; CDR3aa: CSARDQAGLQFF; CDR3nt: TGCAGTGCTAGAGATCAGGCAGGGTTACAGTTCTTC
j_gene: TRBJ1-5; len: 13; d_gene: TRBD1; v_gene: TRBV28; abundance: -; CDR3aa: CASRYRGNQPQHF; CDR3nt: TGTGCCAGCAGATACAGGGGGAATCAGCCCCAGCATTTT
j_gene: TRBJ2-5; len: 18; d_gene: -; v_gene: TRBV21-1; abundance: many; CDR3aa: CASSSRLEGRVVQETQYF; CDR3nt: TGTGCCAGCAGCTCTCGGCTGGAGGGGAGGGTGGTCCAAGAGACCCAGTACTTC
j_gene: TRBJ2-7; len: 14; d_gene: TRBD2; v_gene: TRBV30; abundance: -; CDR3aa: CAWSRTSGTYEQYF; CDR3nt: TGTGCCTGGAGTAGGACTAGCGGGACCTACGAGCAGTACTTC
j_gene: TRBJ2-3; len: 14; d_gene: -; v_gene: TRBV10-3; abundance: few; CDR3aa: CAISAFPQTDTQYF; CDR3nt: TGTGCCATCAGTGCATTTCCTCAGACAGATACGCAGTATTTT
j_gene: TRBJ1-2; len: 15; d_gene: -; v_gene: TRBV25-1; abundance: many; CDR3aa: CASSVDEGRLVGYTF; CDR3nt: TGTGCCAGCAGTGTGGACGAGGGCCGTCTTGTCGGCTACACCTTC
j_gene: TRBJ2-2; len: 14; d_gene: -; v_gene: TRBV6-2/TRBV6-3; abundance: few; CDR3aa: CASTPTPATGELFF; CDR3nt: TGTGCCAGCACCCCTACTCCCGCCACCGGGGAGCTGTTTTTT
j_gene: TRBJ2-1; len: 15; d_gene: TRBD2; v_gene: TRBV7-7; abundance: -; CDR3aa: CASSFSSGRGGEQFF; CDR3nt: TGTGCCAGCAGCTTCTCTAGCGGGAGGGGAGGTGAGCAGTTCTTC
j_gene: TRBJ1-2; len: 15; d_gene: -; v_gene: TRBV27; abundance: many; CDR3aa: CASSLYGFGVYGYTF; CDR3nt: TGTGCCAGCAGTTTATACGGGTTTGGGGTATATGGCTACACCTTC
j_gene: TRBJ1-6; len: 15; d_gene: -; v_gene: TRBV7-8; abundance: many; CDR3aa: CASSQDWGGNSPLHF; CDR3nt: TGTGCCAGCAGCCAAGACTGGGGGGGGAATTCACCCCTCCACTTT
j_gene: TRBJ2-3; len: 13; d_gene: -; v_gene: TRBV29-1; abundance: -; CDR3aa: CSVVLGGTDTQYF; CDR3nt: TGCAGCGTTGTTCTAGGGGGCACAGATACGCAGTATTTT
j_gene: TRBJ2-3; len: 13; d_gene: TRBD2; v_gene: TRBV28; abundance: -; CDR3aa: CASSSRLADTQYF; CDR3nt: TGTGCCAGCAGCTCCCGACTAGCGGATACGCAGTATTTT
j_gene: TRBJ2-2; len: 18; d_gene: TRBD2; v_gene: TRBV5-6; abundance: -; CDR3aa: CASSLRWTSGSNTGELFF; CDR3nt: TGTGCCAGCAGCTTGAGGTGGACTAGCGGTTCGAACACCGGGGAGCTGTTTTTT
j_gene: TRBJ2-1; len: 19; d_gene: -; v_gene: TRBV13; abundance: few; CDR3aa: CASSFPGHSRPQTRNEQFF; CDR3nt: TGTGCCAGCAGCTTCCCGGGACATAGTCGTCCGCAAACCCGGAATGAGCAGTTCTTC
j_gene: TRBJ2-1; len: 14; d_gene: TRBD2; v_gene: TRBV11-2; abundance: few; CDR3aa: CASSSGTTYNEQFF; CDR3nt: TGTGCCAGCAGCTCGGGGACTACCTACAATGAGCAGTTCTTC
j_gene: TRBJ2-6; len: 17; d_gene: TRBD1; v_gene: TRBV4-1; abundance: -; CDR3aa: CASSPGTGSSGANVLTF; CDR3nt: TGCGCCAGCAGCCCCGGGACAGGGAGCTCTGGGGCCAACGTCCTGACTTTC